Sequencing of this T cell receptor beta chain was carried out in a study of blood T cell repertoires in COVID-19. Study as a whole: There were acute and convalescent COVID-19 samples, and they came from the United States, Italy and Spain. T cells, B-cell-depleted T cells, or PBMCs provided the cDNA or gDNA that served as material.

In this sample, this clone turned up once. Authors' data handling: The authors estimated nucleated cell counts from reference gene primer amplification. Only in-frame clones appear in the TCRdb table, and some are missing; sequencing was by immunoSEQ multiplex PCR. The V and J calls and clone size come from that table; D and trimming were worked out from the DNA. The sample lists 350,000 to 450,000 clones, about 89% occurring once. Seattle patients were enrolled while actively infected and followed longitudinally. V was clipped by 10 bases and J by 3 bases, with 12 bases between them. Germline values: CDR1 MNHEY, CDR2 SVGAGI. This CDR3 region has 12 residues.

The sample was peripheral blood. This TCR came from a woman aged 55-69 years with COVID-19, enrolled during active disease. The J gene is TRBJ1-1, the V gene TRBV6-5; no firm D call. This chain's CDR3 is CATRLTHTEAFF. The CDR3 DNA is TGTGCCACCAGACTCACCCACACTGAAGCTTTCTTT.